The source of this T cell receptor beta chain is a study of regulatory T cells in long-lasting Graves disease. About the research overall: The criterion for persistent Graves' disease was over 5 years of antithyroid drugs with positive TSH receptor antibodies.

This clonotype was detected ten times or more. Its specificity is not known. Time point given: persistent/refractory GD, antithyroid drugs over 5 years with positive TRAb. With RNA extracted from PBMCs as input, the TCR library was made. With EDTA tubes as the receptacles, about 8.1 milliliters of peripheral blood were drawn. Libraries of TCR beta came from iRepertoire HTBI primers plus Arm-PCR of CDR3 regions. TCRdb reprocessed the multiplex PCR reads with MiXCR, giving one entry per CDR3 protein. The table records about 430,000 distinct CDR3 sequences, around a fifth of them present only once. Looked up from germline, CDR1 is DFQATT and CDR2 is SNEGSKA (reference sequence). This CDR3 has 12 amino acids. Between the trimmed V and J ends, which lost 3 bases and 5 bases, there was a span of 10 bases. Study observations and caveats: Favoring TRBV28, TRBJ1-2 and TRBJ2-5 was a feature seen in persistent disease. The TCR repertoire of persistent Graves' patients was less diverse than that of newly diagnosed ones.

V usage is TRBV20-1 and J usage is TRBJ2-5, with D possibly TRBD2 on 6 matching bases. This TCR was recovered from a female donor with Graves disease. The sequenced sample was peripheral blood mononuclear cells (PBMCs), obtained when the disease was refractory, from a patient treated with antithyroid drugs. The DNA of the CDR3 is TGCAGTGCTAGTGGGGCGGGGGAGACCCAGTACTTC. Protein: CSASGAGETQYF.